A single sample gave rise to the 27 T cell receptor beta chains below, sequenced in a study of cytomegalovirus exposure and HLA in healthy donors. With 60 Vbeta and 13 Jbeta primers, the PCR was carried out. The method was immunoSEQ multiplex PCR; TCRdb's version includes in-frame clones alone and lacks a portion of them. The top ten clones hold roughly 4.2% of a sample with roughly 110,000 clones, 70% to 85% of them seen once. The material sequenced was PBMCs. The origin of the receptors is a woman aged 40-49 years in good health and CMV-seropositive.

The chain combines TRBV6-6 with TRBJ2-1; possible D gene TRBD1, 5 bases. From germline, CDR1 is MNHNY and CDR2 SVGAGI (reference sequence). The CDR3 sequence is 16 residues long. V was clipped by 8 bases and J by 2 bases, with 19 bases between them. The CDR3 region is CASQYLGTGAYNEQFF. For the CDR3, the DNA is TGTGCCAGCCAATATCTCGGTACAGGCGCCTACAATGAGCAGTTCTTC.

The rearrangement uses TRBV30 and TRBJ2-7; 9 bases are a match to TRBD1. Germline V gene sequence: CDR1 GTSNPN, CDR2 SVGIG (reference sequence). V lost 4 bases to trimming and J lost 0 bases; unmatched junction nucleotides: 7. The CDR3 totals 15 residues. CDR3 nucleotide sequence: TGTGCCTGGAACGCGGGGACAGGGACCTCCTACGAGCAGTACTTC. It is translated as CAWNAGTGTSYEQYF.

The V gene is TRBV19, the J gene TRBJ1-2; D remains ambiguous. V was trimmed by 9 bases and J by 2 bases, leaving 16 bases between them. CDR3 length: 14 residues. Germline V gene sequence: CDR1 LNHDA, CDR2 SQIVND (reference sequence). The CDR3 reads CASTTVALNYGYTF. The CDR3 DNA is TGTGCCAGCACCACAGTGGCACTCAACTATGGCTACACCTTC.

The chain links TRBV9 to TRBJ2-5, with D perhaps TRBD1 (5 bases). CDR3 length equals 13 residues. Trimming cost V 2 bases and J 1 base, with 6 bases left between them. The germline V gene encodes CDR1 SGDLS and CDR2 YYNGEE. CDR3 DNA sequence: TGTGCCAGCAGCGTCGACAGCCAAGAGACCCAGTACTTC. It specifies CASSVDSQETQYF. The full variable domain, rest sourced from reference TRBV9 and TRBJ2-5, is DSGVTQTPKHLITATGQRVTLRCSPRSGDLSVYWYQQSLDQGLQFLIQYYNGEERAKGNILERFSAQQFPDLHSELNLSSLELGDSALYFCASSVDSQETQYFGPGTRLLVL.

CDR3 sequence: CASSQGEGPYNEQFF. The CDR3 nucleotides are TGTGCCAGCAGCCAAGGGGAGGGCCCCTACAATGAGCAGTTCTTC. J is TRBJ2-1 and V is TRBV4-2; 7 nucleotides align to TRBD2. Unmatched junction bases numbered 2, after V lost 1 base and J lost 2 bases. The CDR3 covers 15 residues. Germline V CDR1 and CDR2: LGHNA, YNFKEQ.

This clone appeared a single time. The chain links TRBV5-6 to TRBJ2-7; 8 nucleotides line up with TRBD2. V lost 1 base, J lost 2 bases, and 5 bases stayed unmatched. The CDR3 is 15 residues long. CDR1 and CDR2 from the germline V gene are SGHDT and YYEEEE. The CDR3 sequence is CASSLILAEAYEQYF. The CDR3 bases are TGTGCCAGCAGCTTGATACTAGCGGAAGCCTACGAGCAGTACTTC.

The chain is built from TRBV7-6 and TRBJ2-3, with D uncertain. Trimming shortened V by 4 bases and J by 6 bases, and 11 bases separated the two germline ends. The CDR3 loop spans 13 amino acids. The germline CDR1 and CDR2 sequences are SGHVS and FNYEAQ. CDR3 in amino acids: CASSSQVLDTQYF. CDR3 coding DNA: TGTGCCAGCAGCTCTCAGGTGTTGGATACGCAGTATTTT.

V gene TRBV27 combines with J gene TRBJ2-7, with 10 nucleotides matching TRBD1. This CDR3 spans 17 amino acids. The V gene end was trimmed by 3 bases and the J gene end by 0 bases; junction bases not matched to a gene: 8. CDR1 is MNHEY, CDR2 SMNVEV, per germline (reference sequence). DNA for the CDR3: TGTGCCAGCAGTTTTAGGCTCCGGGACAGGGGCTCCTACGAGCAGTACTTC. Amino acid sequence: CASSFRLRDRGSYEQYF.

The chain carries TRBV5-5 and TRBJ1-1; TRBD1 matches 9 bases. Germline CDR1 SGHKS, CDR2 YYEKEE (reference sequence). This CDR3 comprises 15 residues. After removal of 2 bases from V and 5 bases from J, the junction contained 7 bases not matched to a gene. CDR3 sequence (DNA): TGTGCCAGCAGCTTTCCGGGACAGGGAAGAACTGAAGCTTTCTTT. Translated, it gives CASSFPGQGRTEAFF. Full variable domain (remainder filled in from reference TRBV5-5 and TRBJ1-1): DAGVTQSPTHLIKTRGQQVTLRCSPISGHKSVSWYQQVLGQGPQFIFQYYEKEERGRGNFPDRFSARQFPNYSSELNVNALLLGDSALYLCASSFPGQGRTEAFFGQGTRLTVV.

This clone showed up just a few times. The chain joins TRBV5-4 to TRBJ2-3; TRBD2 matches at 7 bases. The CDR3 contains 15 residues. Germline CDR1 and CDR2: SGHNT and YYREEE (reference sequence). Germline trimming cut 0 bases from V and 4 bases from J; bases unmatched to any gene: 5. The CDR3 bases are TGTGCCAGCAGCTTGGCGGCGGGAGTGGCAGATACGCAGTATTTT. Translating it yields CASSLAAGVADTQYF.

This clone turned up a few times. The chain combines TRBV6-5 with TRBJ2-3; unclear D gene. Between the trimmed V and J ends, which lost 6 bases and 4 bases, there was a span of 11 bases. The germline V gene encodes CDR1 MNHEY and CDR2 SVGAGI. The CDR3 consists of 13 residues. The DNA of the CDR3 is TGTGCCAGCAGGATTGTCGGGTCAGATACGCAGTATTTT. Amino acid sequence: CASRIVGSDTQYF.

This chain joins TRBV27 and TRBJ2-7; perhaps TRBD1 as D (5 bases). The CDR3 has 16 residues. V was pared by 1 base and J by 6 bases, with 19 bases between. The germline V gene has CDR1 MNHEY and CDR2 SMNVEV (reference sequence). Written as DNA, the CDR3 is TGTGCCAGCAGTTTATTGGCAGGGTCTCGTTTTAGCGAGCAGTACTTC. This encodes CASSLLAGSRFSEQYF.

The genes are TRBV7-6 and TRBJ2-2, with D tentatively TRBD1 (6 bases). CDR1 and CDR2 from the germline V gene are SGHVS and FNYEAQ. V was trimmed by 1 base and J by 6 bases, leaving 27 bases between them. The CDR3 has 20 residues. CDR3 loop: CASSLEAGDNLWGSAGELFF. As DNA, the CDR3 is TGTGCCAGCAGCTTAGAGGCAGGGGACAACCTCTGGGGAAGCGCCGGGGAGCTGTTTTTT.

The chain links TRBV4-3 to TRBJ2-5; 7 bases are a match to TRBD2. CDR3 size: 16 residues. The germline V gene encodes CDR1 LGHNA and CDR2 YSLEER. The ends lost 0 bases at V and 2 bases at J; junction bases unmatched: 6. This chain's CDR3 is CASSQDIASGQETQYF. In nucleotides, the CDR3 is TGCGCCAGCAGCCAAGATATTGCTAGCGGTCAAGAGACCCAGTACTTC.

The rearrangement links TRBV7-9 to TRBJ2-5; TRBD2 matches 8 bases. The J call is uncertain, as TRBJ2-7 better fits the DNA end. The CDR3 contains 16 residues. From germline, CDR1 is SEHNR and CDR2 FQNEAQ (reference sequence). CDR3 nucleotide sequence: TGTGCCAGCAGCTTAGTCGGGGGGGCAGGAATTGACGAGCAGTACTTC. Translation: CASSLVGGAGIDEQYF.

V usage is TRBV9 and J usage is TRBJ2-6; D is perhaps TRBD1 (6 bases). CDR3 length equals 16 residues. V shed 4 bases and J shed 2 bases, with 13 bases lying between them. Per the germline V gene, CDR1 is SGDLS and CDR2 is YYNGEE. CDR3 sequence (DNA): TGTGCCAGCAGCCCCTTAGACAGGCCTGGGGCCAACGTCCTGACTTTC. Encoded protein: CASSPLDRPGANVLTF.

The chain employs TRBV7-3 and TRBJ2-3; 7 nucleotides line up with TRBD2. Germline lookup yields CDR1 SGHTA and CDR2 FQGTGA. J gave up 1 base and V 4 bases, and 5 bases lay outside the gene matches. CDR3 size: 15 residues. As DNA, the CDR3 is TGTGCCAGCAGCTCCGGGAGGCGGGGCACAGATACGCAGTATTTT. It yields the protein CASSSGRRGTDTQYF.

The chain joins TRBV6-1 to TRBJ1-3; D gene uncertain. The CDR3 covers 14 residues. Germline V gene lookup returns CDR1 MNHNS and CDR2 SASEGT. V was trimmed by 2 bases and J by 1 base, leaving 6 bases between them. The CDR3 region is CASSEPSSGNTIYF. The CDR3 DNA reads TGTGCCAGCAGTGAACCCTCGTCTGGAAACACCATATATTTT.

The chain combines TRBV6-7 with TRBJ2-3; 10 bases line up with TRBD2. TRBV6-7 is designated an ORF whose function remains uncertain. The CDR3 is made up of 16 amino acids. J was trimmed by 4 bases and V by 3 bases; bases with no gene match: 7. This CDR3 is CASSYLSGRAPDTQYF. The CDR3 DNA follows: TGTGCCAGCAGTTATCTGAGCGGGAGGGCCCCAGATACGCAGTATTTT.

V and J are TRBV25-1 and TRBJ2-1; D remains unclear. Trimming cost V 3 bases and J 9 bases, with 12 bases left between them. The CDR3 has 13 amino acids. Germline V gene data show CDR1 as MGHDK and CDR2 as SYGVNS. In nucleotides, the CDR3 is TGTGCCAGCAGTGAGCAAGCTCCACTTGAGCAGTTCTTC. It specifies CASSEQAPLEQFF.

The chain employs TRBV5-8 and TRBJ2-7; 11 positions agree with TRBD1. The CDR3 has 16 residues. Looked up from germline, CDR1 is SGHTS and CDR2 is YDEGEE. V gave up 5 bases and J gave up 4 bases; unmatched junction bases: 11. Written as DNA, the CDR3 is TGTGCCAGCAGTTCTCGCCCGGGACAGGGGGGATACGAGCAGTACTTC. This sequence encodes CASSSRPGQGGYEQYF.

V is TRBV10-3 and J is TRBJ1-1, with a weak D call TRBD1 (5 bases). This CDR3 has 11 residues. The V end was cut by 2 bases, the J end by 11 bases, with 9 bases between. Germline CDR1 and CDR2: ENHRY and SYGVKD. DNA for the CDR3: TGTGCCATCAGTGAGGGCAGGGCGGCTTTCTTT. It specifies CAISEGRAAFF.

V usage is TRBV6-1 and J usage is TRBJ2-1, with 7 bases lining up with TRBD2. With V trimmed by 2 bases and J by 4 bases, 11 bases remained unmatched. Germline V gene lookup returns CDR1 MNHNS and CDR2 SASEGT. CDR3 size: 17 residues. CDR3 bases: TGTGCCAGCAGTGAAAGGGTGGGCGGGAGATTGTACAATGAGCAGTTCTTC. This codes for CASSERVGGRLYNEQFF.

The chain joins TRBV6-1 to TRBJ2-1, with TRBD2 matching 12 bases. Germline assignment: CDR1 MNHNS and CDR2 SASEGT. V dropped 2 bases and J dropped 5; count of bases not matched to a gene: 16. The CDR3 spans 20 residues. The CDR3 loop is CASSEKGGQSTSGRNNEQFF. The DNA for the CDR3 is TGTGCCAGCAGTGAAAAAGGGGGACAGTCGACTAGCGGGAGAAACAATGAGCAGTTCTTC.

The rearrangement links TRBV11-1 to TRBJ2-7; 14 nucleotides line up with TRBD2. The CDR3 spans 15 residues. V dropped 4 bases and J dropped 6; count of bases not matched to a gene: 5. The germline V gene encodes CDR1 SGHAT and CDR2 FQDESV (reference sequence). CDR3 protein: CASSSRLAGGSEQYF. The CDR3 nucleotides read TGTGCCAGCAGCTCCCGACTAGCGGGAGGGAGCGAGCAGTACTTC.

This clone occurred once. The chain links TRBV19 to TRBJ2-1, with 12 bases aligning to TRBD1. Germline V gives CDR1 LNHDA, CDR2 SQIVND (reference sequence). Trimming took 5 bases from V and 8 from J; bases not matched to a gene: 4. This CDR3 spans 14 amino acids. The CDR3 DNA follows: TGTGCCAGTAGTCGGGACAGGGGGCGCGATGAGCAGTTCTTC. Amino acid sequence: CASSRDRGRDEQFF.

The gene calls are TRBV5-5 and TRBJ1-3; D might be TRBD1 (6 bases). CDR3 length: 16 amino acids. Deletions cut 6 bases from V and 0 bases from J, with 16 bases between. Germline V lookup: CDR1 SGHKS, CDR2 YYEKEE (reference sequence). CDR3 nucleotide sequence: TGTGCCAGCACCCGGAGGACAGTGAGCTCTGGAAACACCATATATTTT. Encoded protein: CASTRRTVSSGNTIYF.